These 21 T cell receptor beta chains originate from one sample sequenced in a study of cytomegalovirus exposure and HLA in healthy donors. The protocol was immunoSEQ multiplex PCR, while the TCRdb copy is restricted to in-frame clones and leaves out a portion. Of roughly 90,000 clones in the sample, roughly 92% were seen once. The sequencing input was PBMCs. These receptors all come from a woman in her thirties in good health and CMV-seropositive.

This clone showed up just once. This chain links TRBV11-2 with TRBJ2-1; 10 nucleotides line up with TRBD2. V shed 5 bases and J 12 bases; nucleotides not matched to a gene: 13. Germline V gene sequence: CDR1 SGHAT, CDR2 FQNNGV. This CDR3 comprises 15 residues. CDR3 nucleotides: TGTGCCAGCAGCCTAGGCCCTAGCGGGAGTGAGGGGCAGTTCTTC. Amino acid sequence: CASSLGPSGSEGQFF. The variable domain in full, completed from reference TRBV11-2 and TRBJ2-1, reads EAGVAQSPRYKIIEKRQSVAFWCNPISGHATLYWYQQILGQGPKLLIQFQNNGVVDDSQLPKDRFSAERLKGVDSTLKIQPAKLEDSAVYLCASSLGPSGSEGQFFGPGTRLTVL.

This clone occurred once. V and J are TRBV5-6 and TRBJ2-3; 7 bases are a match to TRBD1. CDR1 is SGHDT and CDR2 is YYEEEE in the germline V gene. The length of the CDR3 is 17 residues. Trimming at V came to 3 bases and at J to 5 bases, leaving 15 bases not matched to a gene. CDR3 DNA sequence: TGTGCCAGCAGCTGGCTCGGCAGGGGGTTAACCAAAGATACGCAGTATTTT. Amino acids: CASSWLGRGLTKDTQYF.

In DNA form, the CDR3 reads TGTGCCAGCATGGGGCAGGCGGACTATGAGCAGTACTTC. This gives the protein CASMGQADYEQYF. The chain couples TRBV27 to TRBJ2-7; D may be TRBD2 (6 bases). There are 13 residues in the CDR3. With 7 bases removed from V and 7 bases from J, the gap between germline ends came to 17 bases. The germline V gene has CDR1 MNHEY and CDR2 SMNVEV (reference sequence).

The gene calls are TRBV6-1 and TRBJ2-7; D is undetermined. The CDR3 covers 13 residues. V was shortened by 10 bases and J by 3 bases, with 16 bases between the two germline ends. CDR1 and CDR2 (germline): MNHNS, SASEGT. CDR3 coding DNA: TGTGCCACCTTTTCCGGGTGGGTCTACGAGCAGTACTTC. It encodes CATFSGWVYEQYF.

J is TRBJ1-2 and V is TRBV9; tentative D call: TRBD1 (6 bases). There are 15 residues in the CDR3. V dropped 4 bases and J dropped 5 bases, with 18 bases sitting between them. From germline, CDR1 is SGDLS and CDR2 YYNGEE. CDR3 DNA sequence: TGTGCCAGCAGCCCGAAGCGGGGGGCTGGGTATGGCTACACCTTC. Its translation is CASSPKRGAGYGYTF.

The chain links TRBV6-1 to TRBJ1-1; a weak D match, TRBD1 (5 bases). Germline values: CDR1 MNHNS, CDR2 SASEGT. The CDR3 is made up of 12 amino acids. Trimming left V 3 bases short and J 5 bases short, with 7 bases between. The CDR3 DNA follows: TGTGCCAGCAGTGACAGGGCGACTGAAGCTTTCTTT. It encodes CASSDRATEAFF.

V gene TRBV4-1 combines with J gene TRBJ1-4, with unresolved D. The CDR3 contains 15 residues. Germline loops: CDR1 MGHRA, CDR2 YSYEKL. Trimming stripped 1 base from V and 7 bases from J, with 13 bases between. The CDR3 DNA is TGCGCCAGCAGCCAAGTGGACTCCTATAGTGAAAAACTGTTTTTT. Translation: CASSQVDSYSEKLFF.

The CDR3 loop is CASSDPRVLYEQYF. The CDR3, as DNA: TGTGCCAGTAGTGACCCCAGGGTCCTCTACGAGCAGTACTTC. The V call is TRBV19, the J call TRBJ2-7, with a possible D match to TRBD1 (5 bases). Deletions cut 5 bases from V and 3 bases from J, with 14 bases between. The CDR3 consists of 14 residues. Germline loops: CDR1 LNHDA, CDR2 SQIVND (reference sequence).

The chain is built from TRBV5-4 and TRBJ2-6; D is uncertain. The germline V and J ends were trimmed by 4 bases and 0 bases, with 2 bases remaining between them. This CDR3 comprises 13 residues. CDR1 is SGHNT and CDR2 is YYREEE in the germline V gene (reference sequence). CDR3 sequence reads: CASSLSGANVLTF. The CDR3 DNA reads as TGTGCCAGCAGCCTCTCTGGGGCCAACGTCCTGACTTTC.

The chain links TRBV9 to TRBJ1-4; 7 bases line up with TRBD1. The CDR3 covers 16 residues. Germline CDR1 and CDR2: SGDLS and YYNGEE. With V trimmed by 4 bases and J by 1 base, 7 bases remained unmatched. The CDR3 coding sequence is TGTGCCAGCAGCCCCGGGACAGCCCAAACTAATGAAAAACTGTTTTTT. Translating gives CASSPGTAQTNEKLFF. The entire variable domain, with the rest obtained from reference TRBV9 and TRBJ1-4, is as follows: DSGVTQTPKHLITATGQRVTLRCSPRSGDLSVYWYQQSLDQGLQFLIQYYNGEERAKGNILERFSAQQFPDLHSELNLSSLELGDSALYFCASSPGTAQTNEKLFFGSGTQLSVL.

The V and J genes are TRBV27 and TRBJ2-1; 14 positions agree with TRBD2. The CDR3 loop spans 16 amino acids. Unmatched junction bases numbered 9, after V lost 7 bases and J lost 7 bases. Germline V gene lookup returns CDR1 MNHEY and CDR2 SMNVEV (reference sequence). CDR3 nucleotides: TGTGCCAGCAAGCCAATGGGACTAGCGGGAGCTAATGAGCAGTTCTTC. It is translated as CASKPMGLAGANEQFF.

The chain combines TRBV28 with TRBJ2-7; TRBD1 matches at 7 bases. Germline V CDR1 and CDR2: MDHEN, SYDVKM. V was pared by 6 bases and J by 3 bases, with 8 bases of the junction left unmatched. CDR3 length: 14 amino acids. This chain's CDR3 is CASSPPGQNYEQYF. The CDR3 DNA sequence: TGTGCCAGCAGCCCGCCGGGACAGAACTACGAGCAGTACTTC.

The chain links TRBV7-8 to TRBJ2-1, with 7 nucleotides matching TRBD1. V lost 5 bases to trimming and J lost 2 bases; unmatched junction nucleotides: 9. The CDR3 extends over 16 amino acids. Per the germline V gene, CDR1 is SGHVS and CDR2 is FQNEAQ. The CDR3 region has the DNA TGTGCCAGCAGCCAAATACGACAGGGCCCCTACAATGAGCAGTTCTTC. The encoded protein is CASSQIRQGPYNEQFF.

The rearrangement links TRBV19 to TRBJ2-7; 8 bases align to TRBD1. CDR1 and CDR2 (germline): LNHDA, SQIVND (reference sequence). The CDR3 has 12 amino acids. Unmatched junction bases numbered 7, after V lost 8 bases and J lost 7 bases. The CDR3: CASSTGGPEQYF. In DNA, the CDR3 is TGTGCCAGTTCCACAGGGGGTCCGGAGCAGTACTTC.

This chain uses TRBV6-5 with TRBJ2-7, with TRBD2 matching over 12 bases. The germline V gene has CDR1 MNHEY and CDR2 SVGAGI. The CDR3 has 16 amino acids. Trimming at V came to 2 bases and at J to 0 bases, leaving 2 bases not matched to a gene. As DNA, the CDR3 is TGTGCCAGCAGTTACCTAGCGGGAGGGAGCTCCTACGAGCAGTACTTC. The encoded protein is CASSYLAGGSSYEQYF.

This sequence joins TRBV6-5 and TRBJ2-7; TRBD2 aligns across 8 bases. With V trimmed by 2 bases and J by 0 bases, 3 bases remained unmatched. CDR3 size: 15 residues. From germline, CDR1 is MNHEY and CDR2 SVGAGI. CDR3 in amino acids: CASSYGREASYEQYF. DNA of the CDR3: TGTGCCAGCAGTTACGGGCGGGAGGCCTCCTACGAGCAGTACTTC.

The chain uses TRBV4-3 and TRBJ2-3, with 9 positions matching TRBD1. The germline CDR1 and CDR2 sequences are LGHNA and YSLEER. J gave up 2 bases and V 2 bases, and 20 bases lay outside the gene matches. The CDR3 runs to 21 residues. The CDR3 DNA reads as TGCGCCAGCAGCCAAAAGATGGGACAGGGATACGGTCGCCCGGACACAGATACGCAGTATTTT. Protein product: CASSQKMGQGYGRPDTDTQYF.

This chain joins TRBV18 and TRBJ1-1, with 7 bases matching TRBD1. Germline loops: CDR1 KGHSH, CDR2 LQKENI. The CDR3 covers 16 residues. V shed 4 bases and J 1 base; nucleotides not matched to a gene: 9. The chain's CDR3 is CASSQQTGNANTEAFF. As DNA, the CDR3 is TGTGCCAGCTCACAACAGACAGGGAATGCGAACACTGAAGCTTTCTTT.

This clone was observed once. Written as DNA, the CDR3 is TGTGCCAGCAGCGCGACTAGCGGGTCCTACGAGCAGTACTTC. This codes for CASSATSGSYEQYF. The chain is built from TRBV9 and TRBJ2-7, with 10 bases aligning to TRBD2. The germline gives CDR1 SGDLS, CDR2 YYNGEE. The V and J ends lost 3 bases and 1 base, in that order; junction bases with no gene match: 1. CDR3 length equals 14 residues.

V gene TRBV28 combines with J gene TRBJ1-4; tentative D call: TRBD1 (5 bases). Germline-derived CDR1 and CDR2 are MDHEN and SYDVKM. The V and J ends lost 5 bases and 2 bases respectively, with 12 bases between them. The CDR3 runs to 15 residues. The CDR3 DNA reads TGTGCCAGCAGTGGGGGGACCACGACTAATGAAAAACTGTTTTTT. It yields the protein CASSGGTTTNEKLFF.

The chain couples TRBV4-3 to TRBJ2-7; 8 nucleotides agree with TRBD1. The CDR3 is 16 amino acids. Trimming removed 0 bases from V and 0 bases from J; junction bases left unmatched: 4. Germline V gene sequence: CDR1 LGHNA, CDR2 YSLEER. Written as DNA, the CDR3 is TGCGCCAGCAGCCAAGATCTCACAGGGGGCTCCTACGAGCAGTACTTC. Amino acids: CASSQDLTGGSYEQYF.